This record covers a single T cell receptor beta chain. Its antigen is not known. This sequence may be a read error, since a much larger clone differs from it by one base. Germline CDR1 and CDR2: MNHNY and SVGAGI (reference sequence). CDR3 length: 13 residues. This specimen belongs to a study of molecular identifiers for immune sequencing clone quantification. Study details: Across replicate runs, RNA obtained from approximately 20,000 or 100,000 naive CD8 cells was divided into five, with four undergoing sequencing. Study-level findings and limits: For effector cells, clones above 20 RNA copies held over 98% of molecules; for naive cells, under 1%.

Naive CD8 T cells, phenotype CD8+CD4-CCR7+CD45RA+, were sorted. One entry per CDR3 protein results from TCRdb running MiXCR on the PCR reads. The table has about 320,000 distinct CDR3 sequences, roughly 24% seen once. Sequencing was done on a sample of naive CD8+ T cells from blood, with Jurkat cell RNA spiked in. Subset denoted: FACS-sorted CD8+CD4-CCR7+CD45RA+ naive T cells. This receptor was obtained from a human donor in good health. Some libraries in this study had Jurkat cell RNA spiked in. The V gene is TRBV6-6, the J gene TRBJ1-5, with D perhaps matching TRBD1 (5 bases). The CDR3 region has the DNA TGTGCCAGCGGGATTTCAGGGTTTCAGCCCCCGCATTTT. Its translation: CASGISGFQPPHF.